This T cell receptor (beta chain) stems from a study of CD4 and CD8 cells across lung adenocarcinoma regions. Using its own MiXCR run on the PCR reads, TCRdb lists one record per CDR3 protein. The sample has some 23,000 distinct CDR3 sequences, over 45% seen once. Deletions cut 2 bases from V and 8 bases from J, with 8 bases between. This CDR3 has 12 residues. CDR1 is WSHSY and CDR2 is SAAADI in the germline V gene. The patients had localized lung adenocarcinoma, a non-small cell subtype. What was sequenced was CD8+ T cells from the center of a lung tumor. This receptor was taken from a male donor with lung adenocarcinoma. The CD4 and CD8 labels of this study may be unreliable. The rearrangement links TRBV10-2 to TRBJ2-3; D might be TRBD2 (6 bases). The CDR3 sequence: CASSEGAGTQYF. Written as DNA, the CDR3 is TGCGCCAGCAGTGAGGGAGCGGGTACGCAGTATTTT.